This note documents a single T cell receptor (beta chain) sequence. Its antigen is currently unknown. This CDR3 has 18 amino acids. In germline, CDR1 is MGHRA, CDR2 YSYEKL. V lost 2 bases and J lost 5, with 24 bases in between. 60 Vbeta and 13 Jbeta primers were used in PCR. The assay was immunoSEQ multiplex PCR, and TCRdb's table has in-frame clones only and misses some. The sample shows about 120,000 clones, around 80% of them seen only once. The data belong to a study of cytomegalovirus exposure and HLA in healthy donors. Study-level results: Some V segments could not be told apart, so they were left out, TRBV6-2 and TRBV6-3 among them. Common viral pathogens seemed to be connected with several of the most significant clusters, according to a later analysis.

The source is a man under 40 in good health and CMV-seropositive. The sample taken for sequencing was PBMCs. The chain recombines TRBV4-1 with TRBJ2-5; D is perhaps TRBD1 (6 bases). The CDR3 DNA is TGCGCCAGCAGCCAAATCGGGACACACACTTATGAGGAGGAGACCCAGTACTTC. It yields the protein CASSQIGTHTYEEETQYF.